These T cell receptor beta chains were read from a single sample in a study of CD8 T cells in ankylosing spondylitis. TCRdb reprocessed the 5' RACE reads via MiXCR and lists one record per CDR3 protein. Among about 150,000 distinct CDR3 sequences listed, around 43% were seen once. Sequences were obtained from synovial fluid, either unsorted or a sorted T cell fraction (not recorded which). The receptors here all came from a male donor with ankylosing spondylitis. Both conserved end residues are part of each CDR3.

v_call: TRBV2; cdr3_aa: CASSRTGEIYEQYF
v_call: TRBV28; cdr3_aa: CASSPQGGVWSNQPQHF
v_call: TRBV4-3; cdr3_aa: CASSQAPTGELNGYTF
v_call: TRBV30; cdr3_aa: CAWSVLFPNTEAFF
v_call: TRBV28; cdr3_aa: CASSPRVAYEQYF
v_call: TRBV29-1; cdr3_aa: CSALTENTEAFF
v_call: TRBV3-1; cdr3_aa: CASSHFSMVAGQTEQFF
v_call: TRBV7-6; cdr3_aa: CASSLDGGTYTDTQYF
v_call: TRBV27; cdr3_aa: CASSPDSNSYEQYF
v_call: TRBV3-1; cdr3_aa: CASSQEEEGWHTQYF
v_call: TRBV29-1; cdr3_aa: CSVDSGTSNEQYF
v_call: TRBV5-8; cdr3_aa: CASSLGWGFNTEAFF
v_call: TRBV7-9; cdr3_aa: CASSPDSMNTEAFF
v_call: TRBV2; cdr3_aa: CASRTGTSGSLRTDTQYF
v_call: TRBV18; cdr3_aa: CASSPTGEEQFF
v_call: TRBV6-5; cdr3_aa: CASSYGRSEQFF
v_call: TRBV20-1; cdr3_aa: CSAPQGRGRTEAFF
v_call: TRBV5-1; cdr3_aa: CASSFGGVRTGRRADTQYF
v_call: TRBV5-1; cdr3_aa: CASSTPEGTSTDTQYF
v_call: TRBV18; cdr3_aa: CASSQDGNYGYTF
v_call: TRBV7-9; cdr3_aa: CASSLRTVSGTQYF
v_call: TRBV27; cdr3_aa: CASFGDQTGKENTEAFF
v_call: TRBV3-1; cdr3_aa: CASSQGLVLSRTYGYTF
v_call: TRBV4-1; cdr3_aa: CASRPGEPGELFF
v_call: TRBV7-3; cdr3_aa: CASSRSGENTGELFF
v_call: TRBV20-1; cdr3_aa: CSALRIGGVFDYGYTF
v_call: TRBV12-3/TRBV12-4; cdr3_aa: CASTRRGGVYGYTF
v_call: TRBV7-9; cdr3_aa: CASSPPWGLTETQYF
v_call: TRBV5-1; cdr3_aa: CASSYNTRNPYNEQFF
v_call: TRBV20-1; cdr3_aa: CSARDFLAEWDEQFF
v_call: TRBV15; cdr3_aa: CATSRRTARSEQYF